This passage covers 14 T cell receptor beta chains from one sample sequenced in a study of OX40 agonist ivuxolimab in advanced cancers. The library was produced with the immunoSEQ multiplex PCR assay. TCRdb holds this immuneACCESS table with in-frame rearrangements only. Some clones are missing; in checked studies, unresolved V genes explain under half, and the rest has no known cause. The sample profile shows 65,000 to 90,000 clones; about 90% of them were found once. The top ten hold 8.4% of the sample. The starting material was CD4+ or CD8+ T cells sorted from blood, obtained in a trial of the OX40 agonist ivuxolimab. The receptors were gathered from an adult with an advanced solid tumor such as melanoma, head and neck, liver or kidney cancer.

Regarding this clone: The same CDR3 arises from other DNA sequences in this sample as well. This chain connects TRBV27 to TRBJ2-3; D is unresolved. Trimming shortened V by 5 bases and J by 0 bases, and 3 bases separated the two germline ends. The CDR3 has 12 amino acids. From germline, CDR1 is MNHEY and CDR2 SMNVEV (reference sequence). DNA of the CDR3: TGTGCCAGCAGTCCAAGCACAGATACGCAGTATTTT. This sequence encodes CASSPSTDTQYF.

The V call is TRBV30, the J call TRBJ2-1; the D is unclear. Germline CDR1 reads GTSNPN; CDR2 reads SVGIG (reference sequence). Trimming took off 2 bases at V and 1 base at J, with 15 bases between the two ends. This CDR3 spans 16 amino acids. CDR3 DNA: TGTGCCTGGAGTTGGATCCACGGATTGTCCTACAATGAGCAGTTCTTC. Its protein is CAWSWIHGLSYNEQFF.

The chain combines TRBV27 with TRBJ2-5; 9 nucleotides line up with TRBD1. This CDR3 contains 16 residues. Germline V CDR1 and CDR2: MNHEY, SMNVEV (reference sequence). The ends lost 5 bases at V and 2 bases at J; junction bases unmatched: 9. CDR3 loop: CASSPGQGDLQETQYF. The CDR3 DNA reads TGTGCCAGCAGTCCGGGACAGGGCGATTTGCAAGAGACCCAGTACTTC.

The chain employs TRBV2 and TRBJ1-5; D unclear. The V end was cut by 4 bases, the J end by 1 base, with 8 bases between. This CDR3 is built from 14 residues. Germline V gene sequence: CDR1 SNHLY, CDR2 FYNNEI. In DNA, the CDR3 is TGTGCCAGCAGTGTACGAAGGAGCAATCAGCCCCAGCATTTT. This encodes CASSVRRSNQPQHF.

A word on this clone: The same CDR3 is also encoded by other DNA sequences in this sample. This chain joins TRBV5-6 and TRBJ1-2, with D tentatively TRBD1 (6 bases). V dropped 0 bases and J dropped 1 base, with 10 bases sitting between them. CDR3 length: 15 amino acids. Germline assignment: CDR1 SGHDT and CDR2 YYEEEE. Here the CDR3 DNA reads TGTGCCAGCAGCTTGGGGACAGCGAATAACTATGGCTACACCTTC. It codes for CASSLGTANNYGYTF. Filled out from reference TRBV5-6 and TRBJ1-2, the complete variable domain reads DAGVTQSPTHLIKTRGQQVTLRCSPKSGHDTVSWYQQALGQGPQFIFQYYEEEERQRGNFPDRFSGHQFPNYSSELNVNALLLGDSALYLCASSLGTANNYGYTFGSGTRLTVV.

The rearrangement links TRBV9 to TRBJ2-4; a weak D match, TRBD1 (7 bases). Germline V CDR1 and CDR2: SGDLS, YYNGEE. The CDR3 loop spans 13 amino acids. The ends were cut back, 3 bases at V and 8 bases at J, with 12 bases in the middle. This chain's CDR3 is CASSEAGGYIQYF. In DNA form, the CDR3 reads TGTGCCAGCAGCGAGGCAGGGGGGTACATTCAGTACTTC.

In regard to this clone: This sample includes further DNA sequences coding for the same CDR3. This sequence joins TRBV20-1 and TRBJ2-5; D is undetermined. The length of the CDR3 is 10 residues. CDR1 DFQATT and CDR2 SNEGSKA come from the germline V gene (reference sequence). Trimming took 6 bases from V and 5 from J, leaving 7 bases between them. The CDR3 DNA sequence: TGCAGTGCGCAGAGGGAGACCCAGTACTTC. Protein product: CSAQRETQYF.

The chain is built from TRBV13 and TRBJ2-7; D may be TRBD1 (5 bases). Germline CDR1 PRHDT, CDR2 FYEKMQ (reference sequence). The germline V and J ends were trimmed by 4 bases and 1 base, with 11 bases remaining between them. There are 14 residues in the CDR3. The CDR3 spells CASSWGRGSYEQYV. The CDR3 DNA is TGTGCCAGCAGCTGGGGCCGTGGGTCCTACGAGCAGTACGTC.

To note about this clone: Distinct nucleotide sequences in the sample also encode this CDR3. The chain uses TRBV28 and TRBJ1-1; no reliable D call. Looked up from germline, CDR1 is MDHEN and CDR2 is SYDVKM. V dropped 3 bases and J dropped 0 bases, with 5 bases sitting between them. This CDR3 comprises 13 residues. The chain's CDR3 is CASSFRLNTEAFF. CDR3 DNA sequence: TGTGCCAGCAGTTTCCGATTGAACACTGAAGCTTTCTTT.

The gene calls are TRBV6-1 and TRBJ1-1; no clear D gene. Germline lookup yields CDR1 MNHNS and CDR2 SASEGT. The CDR3 loop spans 12 amino acids. V was clipped by 7 bases and J by 0 bases, with 6 bases between them. CDR3 in amino acids: CASKNLNTEAFF. CDR3 nucleotides: TGTGCCAGCAAGAACCTGAACACTGAAGCTTTCTTT.

In DNA, the CDR3 is TGTGCCAGCAGCTCGACCGGGGGGGCCCCGCAGTATTTT. Residues: CASSSTGGAPQYF. V and J are TRBV25-1 and TRBJ2-3, with 8 bases that match TRBD2. The V gene's germline CDR1 is MGHDK and CDR2 SYGVNS. V lost 6 bases, J lost 10 bases, and 9 bases stayed unmatched. CDR3 length: 13 residues.

This rearrangement joins TRBV10-2 to TRBJ2-3, with a tentative D call TRBD2 (6 bases). Germline V gives CDR1 WSHSY, CDR2 SAAADI. The CDR3 runs 15 residues. V lost 2 bases and J 1 base, leaving 10 bases between the germline ends. The CDR3 DNA reads TGCGCCAGCAGTGAGCGGCGGGGCGGCACAGATACGCAGTATTTT. Its translation is CASSERRGGTDTQYF.

V and J are TRBV4-2 and TRBJ1-2, with D unresolved. There are 13 residues in the CDR3. Germline V gives CDR1 LGHNA, CDR2 YNFKEQ. Trimming took 0 bases from V and 3 from J, leaving 5 bases between them. The CDR3 DNA reads TGTGCCAGCAGCCAAGAGAGCTACTATGGCTACACCTTC. Protein: CASSQESYYGYTF.

This clone was seen ten or more times. The chain joins TRBV6-6 to TRBJ1-1, with 10 positions matching TRBD1. Germline CDR1 and CDR2: MNHNY and SVGAGI (reference sequence). Trimming cost V 0 bases and J 5 bases; bases outside gene matches: 6. The CDR3 sequence is 16 residues long. CDR3 amino acids: CASSYSSGQGWTEAFF. CDR3 DNA: TGTGCCAGCAGTTACTCCTCGGGACAGGGGTGGACTGAAGCTTTCTTT.